The clone carrying this TCR beta chain was detected only once. Using immunoSEQ multiplex PCR, the repertoire was profiled, and TCRdb retains in-frame clones only, with some absent. The sample holds 150,000 to 200,000 clones; roughly 84% are singletons and the top ten take 15% to 20%. Germline V lookup: CDR1 MNHEY, CDR2 SVGAGI. CDR3 length: 14 amino acids. The germline V and J ends were trimmed by 5 bases and 4 bases, with 9 bases remaining between them. Researchers sorted participants into cohorts using their self-reported clinical history. Before being deemed recovered, Cohort 3 donors had two negative PCRs, clearance, or symptom resolution. This specimen comes from a study of blood T cell repertoires in COVID-19.

The material sequenced was PBMCs or T cells enriched from blood (not recorded which). This receptor was identified in a man aged 55 to 70 who had recovered from COVID-19. The chain is built from TRBV6-5 and TRBJ1-6; D is unclear. This CDR3 reads CASSLQVYNSPLHF. The DNA of the CDR3 is TGTGCCAGCAGTCTCCAGGTTTATAATTCACCCCTCCACTTT.